The 4 T cell receptor beta chains given below trace back to one sample, sequenced in a study of blood T cell repertoires in COVID-19. The method was immunoSEQ multiplex PCR; TCRdb's version includes in-frame clones alone and lacks a portion of them. The sample has 52,000 or so clones, about 89% seen once. The sequencing input was peripheral blood. Receptors originate from a human donor in a cohort sampled during active COVID-19.

The chain joins TRBV7-9 to TRBJ1-6; D possibly corresponds to TRBD1 (5 bases). The germline V gene encodes CDR1 SEHNR and CDR2 FQNEAQ (reference sequence). Trimming took 2 bases from V and 7 from J, leaving 9 bases between them. The CDR3 runs to 14 residues. The CDR3, as DNA: TGTGCCAGCAGCTTACTGGGGCCCAATTCACCCCTCCACTTT. As protein: CASSLLGPNSPLHF.

The chain employs TRBV19 and TRBJ2-6; a weak D match, TRBD1 (6 bases). The CDR3 sequence is 15 residues long. Germline V gene sequence: CDR1 LNHDA, CDR2 SQIVND (reference sequence). The V end lost 6 bases, the J end lost 2 bases, and 11 bases lay between the germline ends. CDR3 in amino acids: CASSLTGTGANVLTF. DNA for the CDR3: TGTGCCAGTAGCCTTACAGGGACTGGGGCCAACGTCCTGACTTTC.

The rearrangement links TRBV5-1 to TRBJ2-7; tentatively, D is TRBD1 (5 bases). The ends were cut back, 2 bases at V and 2 bases at J, with 8 bases in the middle. Germline V gives CDR1 SGHRS, CDR2 YFSETQ. The CDR3 is 13 amino acids. CDR3 protein: CASSLTGPYEQYF. The CDR3, as DNA: TGCGCCAGCAGCTTAACAGGACCCTACGAGCAGTACTTC.

The chain uses TRBV19 and TRBJ2-1; D is uncertain. Trimming took off 8 bases at V and 0 bases at J, with 11 bases between the two ends. From germline, CDR1 is LNHDA and CDR2 SQIVND (reference sequence). The CDR3 extends over 14 amino acids. This chain's CDR3 is CASGPGPSYNEQFF. The DNA for the CDR3 is TGTGCCAGTGGCCCGGGTCCCTCCTACAATGAGCAGTTCTTC.